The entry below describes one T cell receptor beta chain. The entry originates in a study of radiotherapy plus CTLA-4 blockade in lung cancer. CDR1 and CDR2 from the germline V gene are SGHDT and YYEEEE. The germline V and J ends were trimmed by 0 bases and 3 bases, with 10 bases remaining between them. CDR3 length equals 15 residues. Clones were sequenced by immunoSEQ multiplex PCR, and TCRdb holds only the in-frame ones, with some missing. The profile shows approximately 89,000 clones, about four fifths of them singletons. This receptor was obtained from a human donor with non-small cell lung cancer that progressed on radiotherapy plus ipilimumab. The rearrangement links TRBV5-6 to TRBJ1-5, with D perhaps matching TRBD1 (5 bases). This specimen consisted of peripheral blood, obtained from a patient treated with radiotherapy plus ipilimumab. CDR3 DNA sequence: TGTGCCAGCAGCTTGGGTCAGGGCCACAATCAGCCCCAGCATTTT. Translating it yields CASSLGQGHNQPQHF.